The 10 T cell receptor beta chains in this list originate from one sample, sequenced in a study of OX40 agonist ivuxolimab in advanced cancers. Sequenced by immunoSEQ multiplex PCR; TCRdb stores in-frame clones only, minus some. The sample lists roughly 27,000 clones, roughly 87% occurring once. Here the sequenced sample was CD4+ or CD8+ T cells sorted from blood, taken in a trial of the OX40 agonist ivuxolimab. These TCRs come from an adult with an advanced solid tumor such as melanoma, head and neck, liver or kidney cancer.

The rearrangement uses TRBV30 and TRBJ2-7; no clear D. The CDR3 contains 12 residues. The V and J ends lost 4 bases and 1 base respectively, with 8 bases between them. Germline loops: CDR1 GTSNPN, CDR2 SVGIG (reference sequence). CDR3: CAWNSNSYEQYF. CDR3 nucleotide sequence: TGTGCCTGGAATTCGAATTCCTACGAGCAGTACTTC. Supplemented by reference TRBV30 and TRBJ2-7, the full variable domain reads SQTIHQWPATLVQPVGSPLSLECTVEGTSNPNLYWYRQAAGRGLQLLFYSVGIGQISSEVPQNLSASRPQDRQFILSSKKLLLSDSGFYLCAWNSNSYEQYFGPGTRLTVT.

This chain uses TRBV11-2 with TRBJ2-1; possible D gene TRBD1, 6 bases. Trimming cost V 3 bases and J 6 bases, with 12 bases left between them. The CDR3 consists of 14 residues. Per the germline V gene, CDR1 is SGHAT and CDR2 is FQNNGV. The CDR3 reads CASSFWGPGNEQFF. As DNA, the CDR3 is TGTGCCAGCAGCTTTTGGGGGCCGGGCAATGAGCAGTTCTTC.

The DNA of the CDR3 is TGTGCCAGCAGCTTAGCGCGGGACAATTCACCCCTCCACTTT. Its protein product is CASSLARDNSPLHF. The V and J genes are TRBV6-1 and TRBJ1-6; tentative D call: TRBD1 (5 bases). Germline CDR1 is MNHNS and CDR2 is SASEGT. The CDR3 sequence is 14 residues long. Trimming left V 6 bases short and J 7 bases short, with 13 bases between.

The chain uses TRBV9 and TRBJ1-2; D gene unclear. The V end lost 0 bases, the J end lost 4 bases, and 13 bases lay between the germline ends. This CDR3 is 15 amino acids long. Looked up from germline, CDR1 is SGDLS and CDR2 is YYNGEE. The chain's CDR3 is CASSVGPDGGYGYTF. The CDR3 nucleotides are TGTGCCAGCAGCGTAGGGCCGGACGGTGGCTATGGCTACACCTTC. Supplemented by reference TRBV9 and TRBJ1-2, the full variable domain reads DSGVTQTPKHLITATGQRVTLRCSPRSGDLSVYWYQQSLDQGLQFLIQYYNGEERAKGNILERFSAQQFPDLHSELNLSSLELGDSALYFCASSVGPDGGYGYTFGSGTRLTVV.

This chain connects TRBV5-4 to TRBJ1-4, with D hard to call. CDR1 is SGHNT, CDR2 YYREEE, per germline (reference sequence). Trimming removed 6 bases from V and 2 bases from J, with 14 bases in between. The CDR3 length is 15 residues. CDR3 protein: CASKTQGGTNEKLFF. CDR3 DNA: TGTGCCAGCAAAACACAAGGTGGCACTAATGAAAAACTGTTTTTT.

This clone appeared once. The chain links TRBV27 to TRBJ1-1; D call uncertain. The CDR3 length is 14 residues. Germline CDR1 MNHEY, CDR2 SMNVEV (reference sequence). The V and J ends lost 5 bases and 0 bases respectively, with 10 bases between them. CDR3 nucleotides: TGTGCCAGCAGTATCGGGATATTGAACACTGAAGCTTTCTTT. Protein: CASSIGILNTEAFF.

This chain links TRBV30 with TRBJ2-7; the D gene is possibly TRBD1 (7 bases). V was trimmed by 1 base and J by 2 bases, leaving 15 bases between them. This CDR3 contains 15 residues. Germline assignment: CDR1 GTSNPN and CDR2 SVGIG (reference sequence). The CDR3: CAWSGGDSGAYEQYF. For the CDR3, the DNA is TGTGCCTGGAGTGGCGGGGACAGTGGGGCCTACGAGCAGTACTTC. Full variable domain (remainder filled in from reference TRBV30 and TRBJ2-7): SQTIHQWPATLVQPVGSPLSLECTVEGTSNPNLYWYRQAAGRGLQLLFYSVGIGQISSEVPQNLSASRPQDRQFILSSKKLLLSDSGFYLCAWSGGDSGAYEQYFGPGTRLTVT.

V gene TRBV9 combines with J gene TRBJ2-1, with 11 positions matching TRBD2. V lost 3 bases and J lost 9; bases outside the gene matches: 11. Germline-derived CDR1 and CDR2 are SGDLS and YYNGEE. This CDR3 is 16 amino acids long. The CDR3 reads CASSDPTSGGRGEQFF. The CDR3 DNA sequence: TGTGCCAGCAGCGACCCCACTAGCGGGGGTCGGGGTGAGCAGTTCTTC.

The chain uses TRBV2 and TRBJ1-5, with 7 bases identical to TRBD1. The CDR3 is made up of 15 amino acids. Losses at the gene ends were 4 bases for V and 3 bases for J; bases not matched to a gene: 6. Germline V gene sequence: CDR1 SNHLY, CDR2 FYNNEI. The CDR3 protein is CASSASRGINQPQHF. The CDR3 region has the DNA TGTGCCAGCAGTGCGTCCAGGGGGATCAATCAGCCCCAGCATTTT.

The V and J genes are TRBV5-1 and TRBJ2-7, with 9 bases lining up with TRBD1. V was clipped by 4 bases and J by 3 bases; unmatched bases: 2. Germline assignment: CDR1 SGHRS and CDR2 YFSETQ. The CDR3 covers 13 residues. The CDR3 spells CASSLDRGYEQYF. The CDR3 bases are TGCGCCAGCAGCCTGGACAGGGGCTACGAGCAGTACTTC.